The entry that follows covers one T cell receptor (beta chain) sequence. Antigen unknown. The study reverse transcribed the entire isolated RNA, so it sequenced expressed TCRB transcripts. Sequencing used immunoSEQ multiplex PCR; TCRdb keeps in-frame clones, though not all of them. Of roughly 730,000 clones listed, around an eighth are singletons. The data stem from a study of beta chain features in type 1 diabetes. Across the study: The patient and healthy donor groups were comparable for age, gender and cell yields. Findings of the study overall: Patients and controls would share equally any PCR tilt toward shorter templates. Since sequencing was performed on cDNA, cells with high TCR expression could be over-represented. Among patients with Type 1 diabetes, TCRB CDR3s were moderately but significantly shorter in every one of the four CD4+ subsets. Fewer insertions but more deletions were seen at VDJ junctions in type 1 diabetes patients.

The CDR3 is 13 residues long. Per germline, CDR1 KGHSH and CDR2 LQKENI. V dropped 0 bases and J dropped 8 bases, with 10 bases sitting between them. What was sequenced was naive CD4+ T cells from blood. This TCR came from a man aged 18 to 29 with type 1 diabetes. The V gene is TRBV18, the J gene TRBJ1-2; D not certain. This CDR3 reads CASSPPVQLGYTF. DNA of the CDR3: TGTGCCAGCTCACCACCGGTACAATTAGGCTACACCTTC.